The source of this T cell receptor (beta chain) is a study of human T cells and chemical hapten exposure. General study results and limits: TCRs whose frequency exceeded 1 in 1000 remained the same following DPC sensitization.

Total RNA came from unfractionated whole blood. The library tagged each cDNA molecule with unique molecular identifiers. Original handling: Per sample, the median was around 100,000 TCRs, with values from about 24,000 to 680,000. TCRdb independently ran MiXCR on the 5' RACE reads; one entry per CDR3 protein. TCRdb assigned the V and J calls; the authors' analysis was not used. The data contain about 140,000 distinct CDR3 sequences, approximately 4% of them seen just once; the ten biggest clones take up over 1.2%. The CDR3 sequence is 14 residues long. Looked up from germline, CDR1 is SGHRS and CDR2 is YFSETQ. After removal of 5 bases from V and 5 bases from J, the junction contained 7 bases not matched to a gene. This clonotype was seen ten or more times. Its target is not known.

The receptor was isolated from a female donor in good health. The rearrangement uses TRBV5-1 and TRBJ1-1; 9 nucleotides match TRBD1. CDR3 sequence reads: CASSLTGGGTEAFF. In nucleotides, the CDR3 is TGCGCCAGCAGTCTCACAGGGGGCGGGACTGAAGCTTTCTTT.